Presented here are 22 T cell receptor beta chains from one specimen sequenced in a study of response to subunit inactivated influenza vaccine. TCRdb processed the RT-PCR reads anew with MiXCR; each CDR3 protein has one entry. The sample carries roughly 700,000 distinct CDR3 sequences, about 15% recorded once. This material consisted of PBMCs from blood, taken less than 15 days before vaccination. The source of these receptors is a man aged 45-65 years who received an inactivated influenza vaccine.

The genes are TRBV2 and TRBJ2-3, with D hard to call. Trimming shortened V by 7 bases and J by 0 bases, and 14 bases separated the two germline ends. In germline, CDR1 is SNHLY, CDR2 FYNNEI. CDR3 length: 15 residues. CDR3 protein: CASKVGRRSTDTQYF. The DNA of the CDR3 is TGTGCCAGCAAGGTTGGGCGCCGTAGCACAGATACGCAGTATTTT.

CDR3 nucleotide sequence: TGCAGTGCCCCAGACGAAGCTTTCTTT. Encoded protein: CSAPDEAFF. The chain carries TRBV20-1 and TRBJ1-1, with unresolved D. CDR3 length: 9 residues. Germline CDR1 DFQATT, CDR2 SNEGSKA (reference sequence). V was pared by 6 bases and J by 8 bases, with 7 bases between.

The V call is TRBV6-1, the J call TRBJ2-2; TRBD1 matches 10 bases. Germline values: CDR1 MNHNS, CDR2 SASEGT. The trim removed 8 bases at V and 3 bases at J, leaving 3 bases unmatched. This CDR3 is built from 14 residues. This CDR3 reads CASRDRGYTGELFF. CDR3 DNA sequence: TGTGCCAGCCGGGACAGGGGTTACACCGGGGAGCTGTTTTTT.

The gene calls are TRBV7-9 and TRBJ2-5; D is uncertain. The germline V gene encodes CDR1 SEHNR and CDR2 FQNEAQ (reference sequence). V shed 2 bases and J shed 1 base, with 11 bases lying between them. The CDR3 is made up of 15 amino acids. The CDR3 DNA follows: TGTGCCAGCAGCTTAAGGGCTGCCACCCAAGAGACCCAGTACTTC. The encoded protein is CASSLRAATQETQYF.

The chain links TRBV5-5 to TRBJ1-4; 7 nucleotides line up with TRBD1. Germline V gives CDR1 SGHKS, CDR2 YYEKEE (reference sequence). Unmatched junction bases numbered 10, after V lost 4 bases and J lost 7 bases. The CDR3 spans 15 residues. The CDR3 reads CASSPPTGAGEKLFF. As DNA, the CDR3 is TGTGCCAGCAGCCCCCCAACAGGGGCGGGTGAAAAACTGTTTTTT.

This clonotype was detected many times. This chain connects TRBV7-9 to TRBJ2-2; 8 nucleotides line up with TRBD2. This CDR3 region has 16 residues. With 3 bases clipped from V and 2 bases from J, the junction kept 5 bases outside the gene matches. Germline V gives CDR1 SEHNR, CDR2 FQNEAQ (reference sequence). The DNA for the CDR3 is TGTGCCAGCAGCTTTGGTAGCGGGGTCAACACCGGGGAGCTGTTTTTT. This codes for CASSFGSGVNTGELFF.

This clonotype was counted only a few times. The chain carries TRBV6-1 and TRBJ2-3; D perhaps matches TRBD2 (7 bases). The germline gives CDR1 MNHNS, CDR2 SASEGT. This CDR3 region has 15 residues. V was clipped by 6 bases and J by 4 bases, with 17 bases between them. In DNA form, the CDR3 reads TGTGCCAGCAGGGGCGGGGGCGGATGGGCAGATACGCAGTATTTT. As protein: CASRGGGGWADTQYF.

This clonotype was recorded a few times. Written as DNA, the CDR3 is TGCGCCAGCAGCTTGCTACAAGTCTCCACCGAGCAGTACTTC. This translates into CASSLLQVSTEQYF. The rearrangement uses TRBV5-1 and TRBJ2-7; no clear D. This CDR3 comprises 14 residues. Germline lookup yields CDR1 SGHRS and CDR2 YFSETQ. V lost 1 base and J 6 bases, leaving 14 bases between the germline ends.

This clonotype was found many times. V is TRBV5-1 and J is TRBJ2-5; possibly TRBD1 for D (6 bases). Germline values: CDR1 SGHRS, CDR2 YFSETQ. The CDR3 length is 14 residues. V lost 0 bases, J lost 5 bases, and 11 bases lay in between. CDR3: CASSLDRVEETQYF. In nucleotides, the CDR3 is TGCGCCAGCAGCTTGGACAGGGTGGAGGAGACCCAGTACTTC.

In this sample, this clonotype turned up many times. V and J are TRBV7-2 and TRBJ2-7; 13 bases align to TRBD2. The CDR3 loop spans 17 amino acids. V lost 2 bases to trimming and J lost 0 bases; unmatched junction nucleotides: 4. The V gene's germline CDR1 is SGHTA and CDR2 FQGNSA. Here the CDR3 reads CASSLSRTSGSSYEQYF. The CDR3 coding sequence is TGTGCCAGCAGCTTAAGCCGGACTAGCGGGAGCTCCTACGAGCAGTACTTC. The entire variable domain, with the rest obtained from reference TRBV7-2 and TRBJ2-7, is as follows: GAGVSQSPSNKVTEKGKDVELRCDPISGHTALYWYRQSLGQGLEFLIYFQGNSAPDKSGLPSDRFSAERTGGSVSTLTIQRTQQEDSAVYLCASSLSRTSGSSYEQYFGPGTRLTVT.

This clonotype has ten or more counts. The chain recombines TRBV9 with TRBJ2-5; perhaps TRBD2 as D (6 bases). The ends were cut back, 0 bases at V and 0 bases at J, with 9 bases in the middle. The CDR3 covers 15 residues. Germline-derived CDR1 and CDR2 are SGDLS and YYNGEE. The CDR3 spells CASSVAGVNQETQYF. The DNA of the CDR3 is TGTGCCAGCAGCGTAGCGGGAGTAAACCAAGAGACCCAGTACTTC.

The chain has TRBV7-2 and TRBJ2-3; D gene uncertain. Trimming removed 5 bases from V and 2 bases from J, with 14 bases in between. Germline values: CDR1 SGHTA, CDR2 FQGNSA. This CDR3 region has 15 residues. In nucleotides, the CDR3 is TGTGCCAGCAGCCAATCAGCTTCCTACACAGATACGCAGTATTTT. Translation gives CASSQSASYTDTQYF. Based on the CDR3 plus reference TRBV7-2 and TRBJ2-3, the full variable domain is GAGVSQSPSNKVTEKGKDVELRCDPISGHTALYWYRQSLGQGLEFLIYFQGNSAPDKSGLPSDRFSAERTGGSVSTLTIQRTQQEDSAVYLCASSQSASYTDTQYFGPGTRLTVL.

The V call is TRBV7-2, the J call TRBJ2-3, with D uncertain. Germline loops: CDR1 SGHTA, CDR2 FQGNSA. The ends were cut back, 3 bases at V and 5 bases at J, with 9 bases in the middle. The CDR3 covers 13 residues. The CDR3 DNA reads as TGTGCCAGCAGCTTCCAGCAGCAAGATACGCAGTATTTT. Its translation: CASSFQQQDTQYF. The full variable domain, with the rest looked up from reference TRBV7-2 and TRBJ2-3, is GAGVSQSPSNKVTEKGKDVELRCDPISGHTALYWYRQSLGQGLEFLIYFQGNSAPDKSGLPSDRFSAERTGGSVSTLTIQRTQQEDSAVYLCASSFQQQDTQYFGPGTRLTVL.

This sequence joins TRBV6-5 and TRBJ1-5; possibly TRBD1 for D (5 bases). The CDR3 contains 13 residues. Per the germline V gene, CDR1 is MNHEY and CDR2 is SVGAGI. V was cut by 4 bases and J by 15 bases, with 19 bases left in between. The CDR3 here is CASSSTPDTPAHF. CDR3 DNA: TGTGCCAGCAGTTCTACCCCGGACACCCCCGCGCATTTT.

A few counts support this clonotype. The genes are TRBV4-3 and TRBJ2-7; D unresolved. This CDR3 has 14 residues. Germline assignment: CDR1 LGHNA and CDR2 YSLEER. V lost 0 bases and J lost 2, with 8 bases in between. CDR3 amino acids: CASSQDSYPYEQYF. The CDR3, as DNA: TGCGCCAGCAGCCAAGATTCGTACCCCTACGAGCAGTACTTC.

The gene calls are TRBV10-3 and TRBJ2-1; D remains unclear. This CDR3 is 16 amino acids long. Germline lookup yields CDR1 ENHRY and CDR2 SYGVKD. The V gene lost 0 bases and the J gene lost 2 bases, with 11 bases spanning the gap. CDR3 region: CAISESTGRPYNEQFF. CDR3 nucleotides: TGTGCCATCAGTGAGTCGACTGGCAGGCCCTACAATGAGCAGTTCTTC.

The chain links TRBV2 to TRBJ2-3; TRBD1 agrees at 9 bases. The CDR3 contains 13 residues. V trimming: 11 bases; J trimming: 6 bases; junction bases outside the gene matches: 9. The germline gives CDR1 SNHLY, CDR2 FYNNEI. The CDR3 DNA reads as TGTGCCGACAAACAGGGGGCAGGGGATACGCAGTATTTT. Protein product: CADKQGAGDTQYF.

The table lists this clonotype with many counts. The chain joins TRBV7-2 to TRBJ1-4, with 7 bases matching TRBD1. With 4 bases clipped from V and 5 bases from J, the junction kept 7 bases outside the gene matches. The CDR3 extends over 15 amino acids. Germline-derived CDR1 and CDR2 are SGHTA and FQGNSA. The CDR3: CASSSPGQRNEKLFF. CDR3 nucleotides: TGTGCCAGCAGCTCTCCGGGACAGAGGAATGAAAAACTGTTTTTT.

V is TRBV7-2 and J is TRBJ2-2, with 7 nucleotides matching TRBD1. The CDR3 consists of 15 residues. The trim removed 5 bases at V and 4 bases at J, leaving 7 bases unmatched. Germline V gene sequence: CDR1 SGHTA, CDR2 FQGNSA. CDR3 amino acids: CASSQTGVRTGELFF. The CDR3 DNA reads TGTGCCAGCAGCCAAACAGGGGTACGCACCGGGGAGCTGTTTTTT.

At least ten counts were recorded for this clonotype. The chain recombines TRBV7-3 with TRBJ2-1, with 7 nucleotides matching TRBD1. Germline trimming cut 5 bases from V and 7 bases from J; bases unmatched to any gene: 8. CDR1 is SGHTA and CDR2 is FQGTGA in the germline V gene. This CDR3 contains 14 residues. The CDR3 is CASSPGGLKNEQFF. CDR3 DNA: TGTGCCAGCAGCCCAGGGGGTCTGAAAAATGAGCAGTTCTTC.

This clonotype was seen more than once but under ten times. The rearrangement uses TRBV18 and TRBJ2-1, with 10 positions matching TRBD2. The CDR3 totals 15 residues. Looked up from germline, CDR1 is KGHSH and CDR2 is LQKENI. V lost 5 bases to trimming and J lost 7 bases; unmatched junction nucleotides: 8. CDR3 loop: CASSSSTSGNNEQFF. CDR3 nucleotides: TGTGCCAGCTCAAGTTCAACTAGCGGGAATAATGAGCAGTTCTTC.

Concerning this clonotype: Being one base from a much bigger clone, this may be a read error. The chain recombines TRBV12-3 or TRBV12-4 with TRBJ1-3; D possibly corresponds to TRBD1 (5 bases). This CDR3 is 16 amino acids long. V was cut by 5 bases and J by 0 bases, with 14 bases left in between. In nucleotides, the CDR3 is TGTGCCAGCAGTCTCAGGGTGCCTCCCTCTGGAAACACCATATATTTT. It specifies CASSLRVPPSGNTIYF.